This paragraph reports one TCR beta chain. The sample belongs to a study of radiotherapy plus CTLA-4 blockade in lung cancer. Only in-frame clones appear in the TCRdb table, and some are missing; sequencing was by immunoSEQ multiplex PCR. Of tens of thousands of clones in the sample, less than 80% were seen once. The CDR3 spans 14 residues. V gene TRBV21-1 combines with J gene TRBJ1-1. TRBV21-1 constitutes a pseudogene. This sequence was found in a human donor with non-small cell lung cancer who had a complete response to radiotherapy plus ipilimumab. This specimen consisted of peripheral blood, obtained from a patient treated with radiotherapy plus ipilimumab. DNA for the CDR3: TGTGCCAGCAGCAAAGAAAGACGGGGCACTGAAGCTTTCTTT. It specifies CASSKERRGTEAFF.